This T cell receptor (beta chain) emerged from a study of CD8 T cells in Susac syndrome. Random-hexamer reverse transcription was applied to roughly 0.45 to 1 ug RNA. TCRdb used MiXCR to reprocess the immunoSEQ multiplex PCR reads, holding one entry per CDR3 protein. The sample holds around 190,000 distinct CDR3 sequences, approximately 94% seen once. The length of the CDR3 is 16 residues. The junction had 11 bases not matched to a gene; V was cut back by 5 bases and J by 4 bases. CDR1 and CDR2 from the germline V gene are MNHNS and SASEGT. A single count supports this clonotype. The rearrangement uses TRBV6-1 and TRBJ1-3; 7 bases are shared with TRBD1. This receptor was obtained from a human donor in good health. The material sequenced was CD4+ T cells from PBMCs. The CDR3: CASSSTLGGPGNTIYF. The CDR3 bases are TGTGCCAGCAGTAGCACGCTAGGGGGCCCCGGAAACACCATATATTTT.